What follows is one T cell receptor beta chain and its context. The record originates from a study of early T cells in non-severe SARS-CoV-2 infection. The germline CDR1 and CDR2 sequences are MNHEY and SMNVEV (reference sequence). The ends lost 6 bases at V and 7 bases at J; junction bases unmatched: 6. The CDR3 length is 14 residues. MiXCR, run by TCRdb on the 5' RACE reads, gives a single entry per CDR3 protein. The sample carries tens of thousands of distinct CDR3 sequences, under 15% recorded once. The sequencing input was whole blood. The chain employs TRBV27 and TRBJ2-3; 11 bases are shared with TRBD2. This receptor was identified in an adult who was a healthcare worker with PCR-confirmed SARS-CoV-2 infection or an uninfected control (not recorded which). The CDR3 here is CASRGSGGENTQYF. The CDR3 region has the DNA TGTGCCAGCAGGGGTAGCGGGGGGGAGAATACGCAGTATTTT.